The 16 T cell receptor beta chains presented below share a single source sample, sequenced in a study of blood T cell repertoires in COVID-19. The method was immunoSEQ multiplex PCR; TCRdb's version includes in-frame clones alone and lacks a portion of them. The sample lists about 160,000 clones; around nine tenths were seen once. The specimen sequenced was peripheral blood. All receptors come from a woman between 65 and 79 years old with COVID-19, enrolled during active disease.

V usage is TRBV6-2 or TRBV6-3 and J usage is TRBJ2-1, with 11 bases aligning to TRBD2. The germline V gene has CDR1 MNHEY and CDR2 SVGEGT. This CDR3 region has 15 residues. The ends lost 4 bases at V and 4 bases at J; junction bases unmatched: 3. CDR3: CASSLLAGVYNEQFF. CDR3 nucleotide sequence: TGTGCCAGCAGTTTACTAGCGGGGGTGTACAATGAGCAGTTCTTC.

This rearrangement joins TRBV6-6 to TRBJ2-2, with 7 bases matching TRBD1. J was trimmed by 0 bases and V by 6 bases; bases with no gene match: 4. Germline-derived CDR1 and CDR2 are MNHNY and SVGAGI (reference sequence). This CDR3 contains 15 residues. The CDR3 coding sequence is TGTGCCAGCAGCTCGGGACAGACGAACACCGGGGAGCTGTTTTTT. The encoded protein is CASSSGQTNTGELFF.

V gene TRBV5-1 combines with J gene TRBJ2-4; 10 positions match TRBD1. The V and J ends lost 4 bases and 2 bases, in that order; junction bases with no gene match: 6. Looked up from germline, CDR1 is SGHRS and CDR2 is YFSETQ. This CDR3 contains 16 residues. Here the CDR3 DNA reads TGCGCCAGCAGCCCTGGGGACAGGGGTTCCAAAAACATTCAGTACTTC. This codes for CASSPGDRGSKNIQYF.

The rearrangement links TRBV5-6 to TRBJ1-1; possible D gene TRBD1, 6 bases. The CDR3 has 14 residues. CDR1 is SGHDT, CDR2 YYEEEE, per germline. V lost 4 bases and J lost 1, with 11 bases in between. This CDR3 reads CASSLGRGNTEAFF. The CDR3, as DNA: TGTGCCAGCAGCCTTGGCAGGGGGAACACTGAAGCTTTCTTT.

This chain connects TRBV6-2 or TRBV6-3 to TRBJ1-1; D is uncertain. V lost 4 bases, J lost 0 bases, and 12 bases lay in between. The CDR3 has 15 amino acids. Germline CDR1 is MNHEY and CDR2 is SVGEGT. The CDR3 DNA reads as TGTGCCAGCAGTTCGATACGCACAATGAACACTGAAGCTTTCTTT. As protein: CASSSIRTMNTEAFF.

The chain carries TRBV11-2 and TRBJ1-3, with 8 bases that match TRBD1. CDR3 length: 16 residues. The junction had 5 bases not matched to a gene; V was cut back by 4 bases and J by 0 bases. Germline CDR1 and CDR2: SGHAT and FQNNGV. Here the CDR3 reads CASSSGTGVSGNTIYF. The CDR3 DNA is TGTGCCAGCAGCTCCGGGACAGGAGTCTCTGGAAACACCATATATTTT.

The rearrangement links TRBV30 to TRBJ1-2; the D gene is possibly TRBD1 (6 bases). The CDR3 extends over 12 amino acids. V lost 5 bases, J lost 4 bases, and 11 bases lay in between. CDR1 and CDR2 (germline): GTSNPN, SVGIG (reference sequence). Here the CDR3 reads CAWEGDTYGYTF. The DNA of the CDR3 is TGTGCCTGGGAGGGGGATACCTATGGCTACACCTTC.

This rearrangement joins TRBV18 to TRBJ2-3; TRBD2 aligns across 14 bases. Looked up from germline, CDR1 is KGHSH and CDR2 is LQKENI. Trimming removed 6 bases from V and 0 bases from J; junction bases left unmatched: 2. This CDR3 is built from 16 residues. The CDR3 sequence: CASSGTSGGSTDTQYF. CDR3 nucleotides: TGTGCCAGCTCGGGGACTAGCGGGGGCAGCACAGATACGCAGTATTTT.

The chain links TRBV16 to TRBJ2-3; D possibly corresponds to TRBD2 (6 bases). Germline loops: CDR1 KGHSY, CDR2 FQNENV. The CDR3 extends over 16 amino acids. V dropped 0 bases and J dropped 3 bases, with 13 bases sitting between them. CDR3 sequence: CASSQSGGKRTDTQYF. CDR3 in DNA: TGTGCCAGCAGCCAATCGGGAGGTAAGAGGACAGATACGCAGTATTTT.

The J gene is TRBJ1-1, the V gene TRBV9; maybe TRBD1 (6 bases). The CDR3 is 16 residues long. Trimming cost V 0 bases and J 1 base, with 13 bases left between them. The germline V gene encodes CDR1 SGDLS and CDR2 YYNGEE. The CDR3: CASSVVPGEANTEAFF. The CDR3 DNA sequence: TGTGCCAGCAGCGTAGTGCCAGGGGAAGCGAACACTGAAGCTTTCTTT.

The chain recombines TRBV5-8 with TRBJ2-7; maybe TRBD2 (6 bases). The germline V gene has CDR1 SGHTS and CDR2 YDEGEE. The CDR3 covers 16 residues. V lost 0 bases and J 2 bases, leaving 15 bases between the germline ends. The CDR3 spells CASSLGGALTPYEQYF. The CDR3 region has the DNA TGTGCCAGCAGCTTGGGCGGGGCCCTCACTCCCTACGAGCAGTACTTC.

The V call is TRBV5-4, the J call TRBJ1-2; the D gene is possibly TRBD1 (5 bases). Germline values: CDR1 SGHNT, CDR2 YYREEE (reference sequence). Trimming shortened V by 4 bases and J by 8 bases, and 15 bases separated the two germline ends. The CDR3 sequence is 13 residues long. CDR3 in amino acids: CASSDDGRVGYTF. The CDR3 nucleotides read TGTGCCAGCAGCGACGACGGCAGGGTGGGCTACACCTTC.

The V and J genes are TRBV7-8 and TRBJ1-1; 10 bases fit TRBD1. V lost 5 bases and J lost 6; bases outside the gene matches: 3. Germline V gene data show CDR1 as SGHVS and CDR2 as FQNEAQ. The CDR3 consists of 13 residues. CDR3 DNA: TGTGCCAGCAGCAGGGACAGGGGAGCTGAAGCTTTCTTT. Translation gives CASSRDRGAEAFF.

The chain joins TRBV6-5 to TRBJ1-3; D not resolved. The germline V gene encodes CDR1 MNHEY and CDR2 SVGAGI. This CDR3 is 16 amino acids long. V dropped 0 bases and J dropped 0 bases, with 9 bases sitting between them. Here the CDR3 DNA reads TGTGCCAGCAGTTACTCGAGTATCCGCTCTGGAAACACCATATATTTT. Protein sequence: CASSYSSIRSGNTIYF.

Here the CDR3 DNA reads TGCGCCAGCAAGGAGGGAGAGACCCAGTACTTC. Protein sequence: CASKEGETQYF. The chain links TRBV5-1 to TRBJ2-5, with a possible D match to TRBD2 (6 bases). This CDR3 comprises 11 residues. Germline V gene lookup returns CDR1 SGHRS and CDR2 YFSETQ. The germline V and J ends were trimmed by 6 bases and 4 bases, with 7 bases remaining between them.

This clone was seen a handful of times. The genes are TRBV9 and TRBJ1-4, with TRBD1 matching 8 bases. CDR1 and CDR2 from the germline V gene are SGDLS and YYNGEE. CDR3 length: 15 residues. V was pared by 3 bases and J by 7 bases, with 8 bases of the junction left unmatched. CDR3 sequence: CASSGSGGRGEKLFF. As DNA, the CDR3 is TGTGCCAGCAGCGGGTCAGGGGGCCGGGGTGAAAAACTGTTTTTT.